The 2 T cell receptor beta chains in this list originate from one sample, sequenced in a study of blood T cell repertoires in COVID-19. Some clones are missing from TCRdb's copy, which holds only in-frame ones; the method was immunoSEQ multiplex PCR. Of approximately 210,000 clones in the sample, approximately 94% were seen once. The sequencing sample was made of peripheral blood. These receptors all stem from a man aged 30 to 45 with COVID-19, enrolled during active disease.

The genes are TRBV6-2 or TRBV6-3 and TRBJ2-1, with D maybe TRBD2 (7 bases). Germline V gives CDR1 MNHEY, CDR2 SVGEGT. This CDR3 spans 15 amino acids. V was clipped by 2 bases and J by 4 bases, with 12 bases between them. DNA of the CDR3: TGTGCCAGCAGTTACAACGGGGGGCCTTACAATGAGCAGTTCTTC. Its translation: CASSYNGGPYNEQFF.

The chain combines TRBV4-1 with TRBJ1-6, with D perhaps TRBD1 (6 bases). Trimming pared 0 bases from V and 2 bases from J, leaving 11 bases between. The V gene's germline CDR1 is MGHRA and CDR2 YSYEKL. The CDR3 sequence is 17 residues long. The CDR3: CASSQERQETYNSPLHF. CDR3 nucleotides: TGCGCCAGCAGCCAAGAAAGACAGGAGACCTATAATTCACCCCTCCACTTT.